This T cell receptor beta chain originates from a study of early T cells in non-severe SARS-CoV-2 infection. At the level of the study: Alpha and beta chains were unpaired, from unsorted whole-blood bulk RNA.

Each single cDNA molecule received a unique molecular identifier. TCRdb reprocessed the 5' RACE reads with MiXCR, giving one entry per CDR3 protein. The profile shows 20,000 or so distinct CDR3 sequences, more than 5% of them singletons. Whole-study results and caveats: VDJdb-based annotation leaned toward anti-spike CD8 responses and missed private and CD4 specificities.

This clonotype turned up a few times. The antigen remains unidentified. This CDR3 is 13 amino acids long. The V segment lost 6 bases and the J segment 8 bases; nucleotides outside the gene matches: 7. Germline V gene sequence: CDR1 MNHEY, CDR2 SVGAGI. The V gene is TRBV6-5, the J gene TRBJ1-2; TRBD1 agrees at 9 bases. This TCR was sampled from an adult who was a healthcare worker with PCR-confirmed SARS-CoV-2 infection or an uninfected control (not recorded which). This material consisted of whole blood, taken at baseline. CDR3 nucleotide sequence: TGTGCCAGCAGCCTTGGACAGGGGCAAGGCTACACCTTC. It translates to CASSLGQGQGYTF.